One and the same sample provided the 21 T cell receptor beta chains below, sequenced in a study of response to subunit inactivated influenza vaccine. TCRdb reprocessed the RT-PCR reads with MiXCR, giving one entry per CDR3 protein. The table has roughly 570,000 distinct CDR3 sequences, about 14% seen once. This material consisted of PBMCs from blood, taken roughly 13 days after vaccination. These receptors all come from a man in his fifties who received an inactivated influenza vaccine.

This clonotype came up many times. The rearrangement uses TRBV12-3 or TRBV12-4 and TRBJ1-3; TRBD1 is a possible D gene (5 bases). The CDR3 runs to 15 residues. V was trimmed by 6 bases and J by 0 bases, leaving 12 bases between them. The CDR3 DNA reads TGTGCCAGCAGCCGCGACAGCCACTCTGGAAACACCATATATTTT. The encoded protein is CASSRDSHSGNTIYF.

The chain links TRBV18 to TRBJ2-7; D remains ambiguous. The V end lost 3 bases, the J end lost 4 bases, and 10 bases lay between the germline ends. The CDR3 runs 13 residues. CDR1 is KGHSH and CDR2 is LQKENI in the germline V gene. The CDR3 coding sequence is TGTGCCAGCTCACCCTTGTCCGGGTACGAGCAGTACTTC. Amino acids: CASSPLSGYEQYF.

The table lists this clonotype with a count of one. This rearrangement joins TRBV14 to TRBJ2-7, with TRBD2 matching 13 bases. V dropped 5 bases and J dropped 6; count of bases not matched to a gene: 1. The CDR3 totals 13 residues. Germline V CDR1 and CDR2: SGHDN, FVKESK. The CDR3 is CASSWTSGGEQYF. Here the CDR3 DNA reads TGTGCCAGCAGCTGGACTAGCGGGGGCGAGCAGTACTTC.

The CDR3 DNA follows: TGCAGTGCTAGATCGGACCAATCTCTAGCCAAAAACATTCAGTACTTC. Amino acid sequence: CSARSDQSLAKNIQYF. This chain connects TRBV20-1 to TRBJ2-4, with D unclear. There are 16 residues in the CDR3. V was cut by 2 bases and J by 0 bases, with 14 bases left in between. Germline V gene lookup returns CDR1 DFQATT and CDR2 SNEGSKA (reference sequence).

This clonotype was detected only a few times. This rearrangement joins TRBV5-1 to TRBJ1-2; D perhaps matches TRBD1 (6 bases). With 5 bases removed from V and 5 bases from J, the gap between germline ends came to 13 bases. The CDR3 covers 13 residues. Looked up from germline, CDR1 is SGHRS and CDR2 is YFSETQ. CDR3 DNA: TGCGCCAGCAGGGACAGAGTTATTTATGGCTACACCTTC. It codes for CASRDRVIYGYTF.

A few counts support this clonotype. CDR3 in amino acids: CASSLLGPMGETQYF. The CDR3 coding sequence is TGTGCCAGCAGTTTACTGGGCCCTATGGGGGAGACCCAGTACTTC. The chain uses TRBV28 and TRBJ2-5; D not certain. Germline values: CDR1 MDHEN, CDR2 SYDVKM. Between the trimmed V and J ends, which lost 2 bases and 5 bases, there was a span of 15 bases. This CDR3 has 15 residues.

CDR3 sequence (DNA): TGTGCCAGCAGTTTTGCAGGGAACCCTTCCTACGAGCAGTACTTC. It translates to CASSFAGNPSYEQYF. The chain carries TRBV12-3 or TRBV12-4 and TRBJ2-7; TRBD1 is a possible D gene (5 bases). Trimming removed 3 bases at V and 1 base at J, with 13 bases between. The CDR3 spans 15 residues.

This clonotype was seen at least ten times. This chain connects TRBV5-1 to TRBJ1-3; D remains ambiguous. V was clipped by 2 bases and J by 0 bases, with 6 bases between them. Looked up from germline, CDR1 is SGHRS and CDR2 is YFSETQ. The CDR3 has 14 amino acids. CDR3 amino acids: CASSFAASGNTIYF. The CDR3 region has the DNA TGCGCCAGCAGCTTTGCGGCCTCTGGAAACACCATATATTTT.

This clonotype was found a few times. This chain connects TRBV7-8 to TRBJ1-6; D is unresolved. This CDR3 contains 15 residues. Germline V gene data show CDR1 as SGHVS and CDR2 as FQNEAQ. Trimming cost V 1 base and J 8 bases, with 12 bases left between them. The chain's CDR3 is CASSLESDYHSPLHF. CDR3 nucleotide sequence: TGTGCCAGCAGCTTAGAGTCCGATTACCATTCACCCCTCCACTTT.

J is TRBJ2-1 and V is TRBV28; TRBD2 aligns across 10 bases. Losses at the gene ends were 5 bases for V and 4 bases for J; bases not matched to a gene: 14. This CDR3 is built from 18 residues. Germline V gene lookup returns CDR1 MDHEN and CDR2 SYDVKM. CDR3 bases: TGTGCCAGCAGTCCCCTCCCCCTAGCGGGGGCCCTATACAATGAGCAGTTCTTC. As protein: CASSPLPLAGALYNEQFF.

The V call is TRBV18, the J call TRBJ2-7; 7 bases agree with TRBD1. Germline V gene sequence: CDR1 KGHSH, CDR2 LQKENI. V trimming: 3 bases; J trimming: 1 base; junction bases outside the gene matches: 0. CDR3 length equals 13 residues. CDR3 loop: CASSPDRSYEQYF. CDR3 DNA: TGTGCCAGCTCACCGGACAGGTCCTACGAGCAGTACTTC.

The table lists this clonotype with a few counts. The rearrangement uses TRBV7-2 and TRBJ2-1, with TRBD2 matching 9 bases. V was pared by 5 bases and J by 9 bases, with 14 bases of the junction left unmatched. The CDR3 is 16 amino acids. Germline V CDR1 and CDR2: SGHTA, FQGNSA. In DNA, the CDR3 is TGTGCCAGCAGCCCGGGGGGGTCTAGCGGGGCGGTTGAGCAGTTCTTC. Protein product: CASSPGGSSGAVEQFF.

V and J are TRBV12-3 or TRBV12-4 and TRBJ2-7; a possible D gene is TRBD1 (6 bases). There are 13 residues in the CDR3. V lost 1 base and J 6 bases, leaving 10 bases between the germline ends. CDR3 sequence reads: CASSLDPGAEQYF. CDR3 DNA sequence: TGTGCCAGCAGTTTAGATCCAGGGGCCGAGCAGTACTTC.

This clonotype turned up a few times. Here the CDR3 DNA reads TGCGCCAGCAGCTTGGTGGGGCAAGATACGCAGTATTTT. This codes for CASSLVGQDTQYF. This chain joins TRBV5-1 and TRBJ2-3; D is possibly TRBD1 (5 bases). Germline V lookup: CDR1 SGHRS, CDR2 YFSETQ. Trimming pared 0 bases from V and 5 bases from J, leaving 7 bases between. The CDR3 totals 13 residues.

Only a few counts were recorded for this clonotype. The V and J genes are TRBV28 and TRBJ1-4, with 9 bases matching TRBD1. V was clipped by 3 bases and J by 6 bases; unmatched bases: 23. CDR1 and CDR2 (germline): MDHEN, SYDVKM. CDR3 length: 21 residues. CDR3 protein: CASSFLGDIQGARSSHEKLFF. The CDR3 nucleotides are TGTGCCAGCAGTTTCCTAGGGGACATACAGGGGGCGAGGAGCTCTCATGAAAAACTGTTTTTT.

The V gene is TRBV20-1, the J gene TRBJ2-1; 12 nucleotides match TRBD2. Germline V gene data show CDR1 as DFQATT and CDR2 as SNEGSKA (reference sequence). There are 19 residues in the CDR3. V lost 3 bases and J lost 3; bases outside the gene matches: 15. CDR3 loop: CSARRGLAGSLRSYNEQFF. CDR3 sequence (DNA): TGCAGTGCTAGGCGGGGACTAGCGGGTTCTCTAAGGAGCTACAATGAGCAGTTCTTC.

This clonotype showed up many times. The rearrangement links TRBV18 to TRBJ2-7; D uncertain. CDR3 length equals 12 residues. With 3 bases removed from V and 5 bases from J, the gap between germline ends came to 8 bases. CDR1 KGHSH and CDR2 LQKENI come from the germline V gene. The CDR3 loop is CASSPVRDEQYF. The CDR3 coding sequence is TGTGCCAGCTCACCGGTTCGGGACGAGCAGTACTTC.

This clonotype was detected a few times. The rearrangement uses TRBV5-5 and TRBJ2-1, with unresolved D. V dropped 4 bases and J dropped 6 bases, with 8 bases sitting between them. Germline V gene lookup returns CDR1 SGHKS and CDR2 YYEKEE (reference sequence). The CDR3 extends over 12 amino acids. The CDR3 sequence: CASSTNPNEQFF. For the CDR3, the DNA is TGTGCCAGCAGCACGAACCCCAATGAGCAGTTCTTC.

V is TRBV7-2 and J is TRBJ2-4, with TRBD2 identical over 7 bases. With V trimmed by 5 bases and J by 7 bases, 14 bases remained unmatched. This CDR3 is built from 16 residues. Germline V gene data show CDR1 as SGHTA and CDR2 as FQGNSA. The CDR3 spells CASSPQRGGARNIQYF. The DNA of the CDR3 is TGTGCCAGCAGCCCCCAGCGGGGCGGAGCAAGGAACATTCAGTACTTC.

This clonotype was counted a few times. This sequence joins TRBV10-3 and TRBJ2-1; the D gene is possibly TRBD2 (6 bases). The CDR3 loop spans 11 amino acids. V dropped 6 bases and J dropped 7 bases, with 7 bases sitting between them. Germline loops: CDR1 ENHRY, CDR2 SYGVKD. CDR3 DNA sequence: TGTGCCATCAGAAGCGGGAATGAGCAGTTCTTC. Protein sequence: CAIRSGNEQFF.

This clonotype was observed a handful of times. This chain links TRBV25-1 with TRBJ2-7; 8 nucleotides line up with TRBD2. Germline loops: CDR1 MGHDK, CDR2 SYGVNS. This CDR3 is built from 18 residues. V shed 8 bases, J shed 0 bases, and the junction held 18 bases outside the gene matches. CDR3 residues: CASQGTRREKRSSYEQYF. The CDR3 DNA follows: TGTGCCAGCCAGGGGACTAGGCGGGAGAAGAGGAGCTCCTACGAGCAGTACTTC.